These 2 T cell receptor beta chains originate from one sample sequenced in a study of Ad26.COV2.S vaccination and SARS-CoV-2 variants. Repertoires were generated with immunoSEQ multiplex PCR, while TCRdb's copy carries only in-frame clones and drops some. Among 75,000 to 100,000 clones, roughly 84% were seen once, and the ten largest hold about 16%. This material consisted of peripheral blood, taken after recovery from COVID-19. The receptors originated from a human donor who had recovered from COVID-19.

This clone was seen only once. The CDR3 DNA reads TGTGCCAGCAGTTTACCAGACAGGGGTCGTAATGGCTACACCTTC. Protein: CASSLPDRGRNGYTF. J is TRBJ1-2 and V is TRBV28, with 8 nucleotides matching TRBD1. With V trimmed by 2 bases and J by 6 bases, 8 bases remained unmatched. Germline-derived CDR1 and CDR2 are MDHEN and SYDVKM. The CDR3 is made up of 15 amino acids.

The chain employs TRBV9 and TRBJ2-1; tentative D call: TRBD2 (6 bases). This CDR3 contains 16 residues. Germline V gives CDR1 SGDLS, CDR2 YYNGEE. Trimming took off 5 bases at V and 0 bases at J, with 15 bases between the two ends. This chain's CDR3 is CASRPGTSNSYNEQFF. The CDR3 region has the DNA TGTGCCAGCAGACCAGGGACTTCAAACTCCTACAATGAGCAGTTCTTC. The full variable domain, rest sourced from reference TRBV9 and TRBJ2-1, is DSGVTQTPKHLITATGQRVTLRCSPRSGDLSVYWYQQSLDQGLQFLIQYYNGEERAKGNILERFSAQQFPDLHSELNLSSLELGDSALYFCASRPGTSNSYNEQFFGPGTRLTVL.